This T cell receptor beta chain was profiled in a study of Graves' ophthalmopathy and Graves' hyperthyroidism. This clonotype came up many times. Other autoimmune diseases, uncontrolled infections, pregnancy or lactation excluded patients from enrollment. RNA transcripts yielded amplified TCR beta CDR3 regions. RT-PCR was first run with HTBI primers, then multiplex PCR in a second round. One entry per CDR3 protein results from TCRdb running MiXCR on the multiplex PCR reads. This sample has some 160,000 distinct CDR3 sequences, with roughly two fifths found just once. Sequenced: peripheral blood. The source is a man aged 25 to 40 with Graves' ophthalmopathy.

The CDR3 loop reads CASSLARGSEQYF. The CDR3, as DNA: TGTGCCAGCAGCTTAGCGCGGGGGAGCGAGCAGTACTTC. V is TRBV7-9 and J is TRBJ2-7, with 7 nucleotides matching TRBD2. This CDR3 is 13 amino acids long. After removal of 0 bases from V and 6 bases from J, the junction contained 2 bases not matched to a gene. Germline V gene data show CDR1 as SEHNR and CDR2 as FQNEAQ (reference sequence).